Each of the 20 T cell receptor beta chains below was sequenced from the same sample in a study of TIL therapy for anti-PD-1-resistant metastatic lung cancer. This was the immunoSEQ v3 assay. The repertoire was sequenced with immunoSEQ multiplex PCR; TCRdb's copy has only in-frame clones and lacks some. The sample records 45,000 to 75,000 clones, 80% to 90% being singletons. Time point in this sample: pre-treatment sample, taken before nivolumab and TIL therapy. The material sequenced was blood, taken at baseline. The source of these receptors is a person aged 25 to 80 with non-small cell lung cancer.

The genes are TRBV7-2 and TRBJ1-4; TRBD1 might be the D (5 bases). Germline V gives CDR1 SGHTA, CDR2 FQGNSA. The V gene lost 5 bases and the J gene lost 8 bases, with 15 bases spanning the gap. The CDR3 length is 14 residues. CDR3 nucleotides: TGTGCCAGCAGCCCACCAGGGACCCAGGAAAAACTGTTTTTT. It is translated as CASSPPGTQEKLFF.

This clone was counted once. The rearrangement links TRBV10-3 to TRBJ2-7; D is perhaps TRBD2 (7 bases). The CDR3 runs to 16 residues. Germline V lookup: CDR1 ENHRY, CDR2 SYGVKD. Deletions cut 3 bases from V and 0 bases from J, with 15 bases between. In DNA, the CDR3 is TGTGCCATCAGTGACAGGACAGCGGGACGCTCCTACGAGCAGTACTTC. Amino acid sequence: CAISDRTAGRSYEQYF.

The gene calls are TRBV6-1 and TRBJ2-7; D gene uncertain. The V gene lost 1 base and the J gene lost 3 bases, with 4 bases spanning the gap. Per the germline V gene, CDR1 is MNHNS and CDR2 is SASEGT. The CDR3 is 12 residues long. CDR3 sequence: CASSEDRYEQYF. CDR3 nucleotides: TGTGCCAGCAGTGAAGATCGCTACGAGCAGTACTTC.

The V and J genes are TRBV27 and TRBJ2-3; a possible D gene is TRBD2 (5 bases). Trimming took off 6 bases at V and 2 bases at J, with 18 bases between the two ends. The germline gives CDR1 MNHEY, CDR2 SMNVEV (reference sequence). This CDR3 spans 16 amino acids. The CDR3 loop reads CASSPVDFSITDTQYF. The CDR3 nucleotides are TGTGCCAGCAGCCCGGTGGACTTCTCGATCACAGATACGCAGTATTTT.

The chain has TRBV6-5 and TRBJ1-1; tentative D call: TRBD1 (6 bases). The V and J ends lost 6 bases and 1 base respectively, with 9 bases between them. CDR1 and CDR2 from the germline V gene are MNHEY and SVGAGI. This CDR3 region has 13 residues. CDR3 bases: TGTGCCAGCAGGGTGGGACAGAACACTGAAGCTTTCTTT. Its translation: CASRVGQNTEAFF.

CDR3 coding DNA: TGTGCCAGCAGCCCGGGGACGGGGGACGGTGGGGCCAACGTCCTGACTTTC. Translation: CASSPGTGDGGANVLTF. This chain joins TRBV11-3 and TRBJ2-6; tentative D call: TRBD2 (6 bases). CDR1 and CDR2 from the germline V gene are SGHNT and YENEEA. This CDR3 has 17 residues. V dropped 5 bases and J dropped 3 bases, with 17 bases sitting between them.

This clone was recorded once. The chain combines TRBV7-2 with TRBJ1-2; TRBD1 agrees at 9 bases. The CDR3 is 15 amino acids. CDR1 and CDR2 from the germline V gene are SGHTA and FQGNSA. V lost 5 bases, J lost 5 bases, and 9 bases stayed unmatched. The CDR3 DNA is TGTGCCAGCAGCCACCGACAGGGGGTCGGGTATGGCTACACCTTC. It translates to CASSHRQGVGYGYTF.

This clone was counted a few times. The chain recombines TRBV10-1 with TRBJ2-7; D is undetermined. V lost 6 bases and J lost 5, with 5 bases in between. Germline V lookup: CDR1 WNHNN, CDR2 SYGVQD (reference sequence). CDR3 length: 10 amino acids. The CDR3 DNA reads as TGCGCCAGCAGGATCCACGAGCAGTACTTC. Residues: CASRIHEQYF.

The V and J genes are TRBV7-9 and TRBJ2-1; 9 bases are a match to TRBD1. The CDR3 loop spans 17 amino acids. Germline V lookup: CDR1 SEHNR, CDR2 FQNEAQ (reference sequence). Losses at the gene ends were 5 bases for V and 5 bases for J; bases not matched to a gene: 13. CDR3 residues: CASSHRTGAGTHNEQFF. The CDR3 coding sequence is TGTGCCAGCAGCCATAGGACAGGGGCCGGCACACACAATGAGCAGTTCTTC. The whole variable domain, remainder taken from reference TRBV7-9 and TRBJ2-1, is DTGVSQNPRHKITKRGQNVTFRCDPISEHNRLYWYRQTLGQGPEFLTYFQNEAQLEKSRLLSDRFSAERPKGSFSTLEIQRTEQGDSAMYLCASSHRTGAGTHNEQFFGPGTRLTVL.

This chain connects TRBV2 to TRBJ2-1; no definite D call. With 9 bases removed from V and 5 bases from J, the gap between germline ends came to 17 bases. The CDR3 runs 14 residues. CDR1 is SNHLY, CDR2 FYNNEI, per germline. The CDR3 region has the DNA TGTGCCAGTCATCCTTTGCGGAAGGACAATGAGCAGTTCTTC. Amino acids: CASHPLRKDNEQFF.

The chain employs TRBV7-8 and TRBJ2-2; 10 bases map to TRBD1. Trimming removed 2 bases from V and 1 base from J; junction bases left unmatched: 10. Germline-derived CDR1 and CDR2 are SGHVS and FQNEAQ. The CDR3 consists of 19 residues. The CDR3 spells CASSLSGTGAWVNTGELFF. In DNA form, the CDR3 reads TGTGCCAGCAGCTTATCTGGGACAGGGGCGTGGGTGAACACCGGGGAGCTGTTTTTT.

The V gene is TRBV11-1, the J gene TRBJ2-3; TRBD2 matches 9 bases. V lost 5 bases, J lost 0 bases, and 6 bases stayed unmatched. Germline V gives CDR1 SGHAT, CDR2 FQDESV (reference sequence). This CDR3 has 16 amino acids. Here the CDR3 DNA reads TGTGCCAGCAGCCCTTACCTAGCGGGAAGCACAGATACGCAGTATTTT. This gives the protein CASSPYLAGSTDTQYF.

V and J are TRBV28 and TRBJ1-1, with unresolved D. The germline gives CDR1 MDHEN, CDR2 SYDVKM. Trimming removed 2 bases from V and 1 base from J, with 8 bases in between. The CDR3 is 14 residues long. In nucleotides, the CDR3 is TGTGCCAGCAGTTTAGTCTCAGCGAACACTGAAGCTTTCTTT. Translated: CASSLVSANTEAFF.

V and J are TRBV11-2 and TRBJ2-7; D might be TRBD2 (5 bases). The CDR3 length is 15 residues. CDR1 is SGHAT and CDR2 is FQNNGV in the germline V gene. Deletions cut 1 base from V and 3 bases from J, with 13 bases between. CDR3 loop: CASSLVNAGSYEQYF. The CDR3 DNA is TGTGCCAGCAGCTTAGTAAATGCTGGGAGCTACGAGCAGTACTTC.

V gene TRBV7-6 combines with J gene TRBJ2-1; possibly TRBD1 for D (5 bases). Germline V gene lookup returns CDR1 SGHVS and CDR2 FNYEAQ. This CDR3 contains 18 residues. Deletions cut 1 base from V and 4 bases from J, with 20 bases between. The chain's CDR3 is CASSLGPTPGNDYNEQFF. The CDR3 nucleotides are TGTGCCAGCAGCTTAGGACCCACCCCAGGGAATGATTACAATGAGCAGTTCTTC.

This clone was counted a single time. The V and J genes are TRBV10-3 and TRBJ1-5; D gene unclear. This CDR3 has 16 amino acids. The V and J ends lost 0 bases and 2 bases respectively, with 11 bases between them. Germline assignment: CDR1 ENHRY and CDR2 SYGVKD. CDR3 sequence: CAISESILARNQPQHF. For the CDR3, the DNA is TGTGCCATCAGTGAGTCGATTTTGGCCCGCAATCAGCCCCAGCATTTT.

The CDR3 sequence is CASSLLGARGEQFF. DNA for the CDR3: TGTGCCAGCAGCCTTTTGGGGGCTAGGGGGGAGCAGTTCTTC. The chain employs TRBV9 and TRBJ2-1; the D gene is possibly TRBD1 (6 bases). The V and J ends lost 4 bases and 10 bases respectively, with 18 bases between them. Germline V lookup: CDR1 SGDLS, CDR2 YYNGEE. The CDR3 length is 14 residues.

This clone was observed a few times. The V gene is TRBV19, the J gene TRBJ2-7; D ambiguous. Per germline, CDR1 LNHDA and CDR2 SQIVND (reference sequence). The CDR3 is made up of 16 amino acids. V gave up 1 base and J gave up 2 bases, with 15 bases separating them. The CDR3 DNA sequence: TGTGCCAGTAGTATAGGCCTGACCGAGACCCCCTACGAGCAGTACTTC. Translated, it gives CASSIGLTETPYEQYF.

This chain links TRBV18 with TRBJ2-7; 8 bases map to TRBD1. After removal of 5 bases from V and 5 bases from J, the junction contained 5 bases not matched to a gene. The CDR3 is 13 residues long. Germline CDR1 KGHSH, CDR2 LQKENI. Here the CDR3 reads CASSFDRGDEQYF. The DNA for the CDR3 is TGTGCCAGCTCATTCGACAGGGGTGACGAGCAGTACTTC.

The chain joins TRBV27 to TRBJ2-2; D gene unclear. The V end lost 4 bases, the J end lost 5 bases, and 11 bases lay between the germline ends. Germline values: CDR1 MNHEY, CDR2 SMNVEV (reference sequence). This CDR3 comprises 14 residues. CDR3 in DNA: TGTGCCAGCAGTTCCCGACCCTTAACCGGGGAGCTGTTTTTT. It translates to CASSSRPLTGELFF.